The rows below give T cell receptor beta chains drawn from one sample of a study of blood T cell repertoires in COVID-19. TCRdb's table, derived via immunoSEQ multiplex PCR, lists solely in-frame clones and lacks some. Altogether under 250,000 clones are present, 84% being singletons, with the ten largest covering 4%. The specimen was peripheral blood. These receptors came from a man between 45 and 60 years old with acute or convalescent COVID-19. The CDR3 runs from the conserved cysteine through the conserved F or W. A D gene is named only where the DNA matches it firmly. Some rows have no size entry. The others give once, few or many, or a class for an expanded clone.

cdr3_length d_call clone_size j_call v_call cdr3_nt cdr3_aa
16 TRBD1 NA TRBJ2-7 TRBV19 TGTGCCAGTAGTGTCGACAGGGGAGCGCTTTTATCCGAGCAGTACTTC CASSVDRGALLSEQYF
13 TRBD1 NA TRBJ1-2 TRBV7-9 TGTGCCAGCAGCCGTGACAGGGGAAACGGCTACACCTTC CASSRDRGNGYTF
13 NA NA TRBJ2-7 TRBV16 TGTGCCAGCAGCTACTCTAGAAACTACGAGCAGTACTTC CASSYSRNYEQYF
16 TRBD1 NA TRBJ1-4 TRBV5-4 TGTGCCAGCAGCTTGGACCCGGGACAGGGATTTGAAAAACTGTTTTTT CASSLDPGQGFEKLFF
15 NA NA TRBJ2-1 TRBV2 TGTGCCAGCAGCCTGGGACAGGCCGGGGGAGGGAAGCAGTTCTTC CASSLGQAGGGKQFF
16 TRBD1 NA TRBJ1-1 TRBV5-4 TGTGCCAGCAGCCTCCGACAGGGCCCGGGGCTCACTGAAGCTTTCTTT CASSLRQGPGLTEAFF
15 NA NA TRBJ2-7 TRBV13 TGTGCCAGCAGCCACCCGGGACTCATCTCCTACGAGCAGTACTTC CASSHPGLISYEQYF
15 NA NA TRBJ2-1 TRBV9 TGTGCCAGCAGCGTAGATGGGGAGTCCTACAATGAGCAGTTCTTC CASSVDGESYNEQFF
12 NA NA TRBJ1-1 TRBV6-5 TGTGCCAGCAATAGGGGATTCACTGAAGCTTTCTTT CASNRGFTEAFF
15 NA NA TRBJ2-3 TRBV19 TGTGCCAGTAGTATGGGCAGGGGCACAGCAGATACGCAGTATTTT CASSMGRGTADTQYF
15 NA few TRBJ2-2 TRBV7-9 TGTGCCAGCAGCTTATCAGTAACGAACACCGGGGAGCTGTTTTTT CASSLSVTNTGELFF
14 NA NA TRBJ1-2 TRBV9 TGTGCCAGCAGCGCAGAGGGACGGGGGAAAGGCTACACCTTC CASSAEGRGKGYTF
15 TRBD2 NA TRBJ2-5 TRBV5-1 TGCGCCAGCAGTCCCAGCGGGGGGTTCCAAGAGACCCAGTACTTC CASSPSGGFQETQYF
17 NA NA TRBJ2-3 TRBV9 TGTGCCAGCAGCGTAGACTATGGGGACACCCGCACAGATACGCAGTATTTT CASSVDYGDTRTDTQYF
13 NA NA TRBJ2-7 TRBV6-6 TGTGCCAGCACAGGGTTCCCTTTATACGAGCAGTACTTC CASTGFPLYEQYF
13 NA once TRBJ1-5 TRBV27 TGTGCCAGCAGTAAGGACAGTAATCAGCCCCAGCATTTT CASSKDSNQPQHF
12 NA NA TRBJ2-7 TRBV11-3 TGTGCCAGCAGCTTAAACAGCTACGAGCAGTACTTC CASSLNSYEQYF
17 TRBD2 NA TRBJ2-5 TRBV24-1 TGTGCCACCAGTGATTCCGGACTAGCGGGAGTGTCAGAGACCCAGTACTTC CATSDSGLAGVSETQYF
13 TRBD1 NA TRBJ1-5 TRBV2 TGTGCCGGAAGGACAGGGGGAGGACAGCCCCAGCATTTT CAGRTGGGQPQHF
14 NA once TRBJ1-3 TRBV5-1 TGCGCCAGCAGCGGGGACTTCTCTGGAAACACCATATATTTT CASSGDFSGNTIYF
14 TRBD1 NA TRBJ1-5 TRBV27 TGTGCCAGCAGCGAATCGCAGGGGGCTCAGCCCCAGCATTTT CASSESQGAQPQHF
13 TRBD1 NA TRBJ1-2 TRBV5-1 TGCGCCAGCAGCTTGGACAGGGACAGGGGCTACACCTTC CASSLDRDRGYTF
12 NA once TRBJ2-7 TRBV4-1 TGCGCCAGCAGCCAGACGGGAGCCGAGCAGTACTTC CASSQTGAEQYF
14 TRBD2 NA TRBJ2-5 TRBV11-3 TGTGCCAGCAAACATAGCGGGAGTGGGCAGACCCAGTACTTC CASKHSGSGQTQYF
15 NA once TRBJ1-1 TRBV3-1/TRBV3-2 TGTGCCAGCAGCGAAGGGGCCTCCGGGGACACTGAAGCTTTCTTT CASSEGASGDTEAFF
14 NA NA TRBJ1-1 TRBV6-6 TGTGCCAGCAGGGATACAGGGACGAACACTGAAGCTTTCTTT CASRDTGTNTEAFF
17 TRBD1 NA TRBJ1-3 TRBV2 TGTGCCAGCGTCAGGGGGCCGTTATCTCTCTCTGGAAACACCATATATTTT CASVRGPLSLSGNTIYF
13 NA few TRBJ2-7 TRBV27 TGTGCCAGCAGGATGACAGGAACCTACGAGCAGTACTTC CASRMTGTYEQYF
14 NA NA TRBJ1-4 TRBV6-6 TGTGCCAGCAGTTACCGAGCAGGGTGGGAAAAACTGTTTTTT CASSYRAGWEKLFF
14 NA NA TRBJ1-1 TRBV5-1 TGCGCCAGCAGTTTGGATTCAGGGTCCACTGAAGCTTTCTTT CASSLDSGSTEAFF
15 TRBD1 NA TRBJ1-2 TRBV4-2 TGTGCCAGCAGCCAAGAAGGGACAGGGGGGTATGGCTACACCTTC CASSQEGTGGYGYTF
17 TRBD2 NA TRBJ2-7 TRBV7-9 TGTGCCAGCAGCTTAGAATGGGGACTAGCCCACTCCTACGAGCAGTACTTC CASSLEWGLAHSYEQYF
17 TRBD2 NA TRBJ2-1 TRBV30 TGTGCCTGGAGTGTACTAAGGACTAGCGGGGCGTACAATGAGCAGTTCTTC CAWSVLRTSGAYNEQFF
15 NA NA TRBJ2-7 TRBV5-6 TGTGCCAGCAGCGGTGTCCGCCGTAGCTCCTACGAGCAGTACTTC CASSGVRRSSYEQYF
17 TRBD2 NA TRBJ2-6 TRBV5-4 TGTGCCAGCAGCTTTCCAGCGGGAGGAGGTGGGGCCAACGTCCTGACTTTC CASSFPAGGGGANVLTF
12 TRBD1 NA TRBJ2-7 TRBV6-5 TGTGCCAGCAAGGGACAGGCCTACGAGCAGTACTTC CASKGQAYEQYF
13 NA NA TRBJ1-5 TRBV6-5 TGTGCCAGCACCCCGACAGGTAATCAGCCCCAGCATTTT CASTPTGNQPQHF
16 NA NA TRBJ2-5 TRBV18 TGTGCCAGCTCACCATTAGGGGGTCCCTACCAAGAGACCCAGTACTTC CASSPLGGPYQETQYF
12 NA once TRBJ2-7 TRBV5-4 TGTGCCAGCAGCTCCCCTTACTACGAGCAGTACTTC CASSSPYYEQYF
18 TRBD1 NA TRBJ2-7 TRBV19 TGTGCCAGTAGTATAGGGCCGGGGCACAGGGGAGCAGGGGACGAGCAGTACTTC CASSIGPGHRGAGDEQYF
15 TRBD2 NA TRBJ2-7 TRBV5-1 TGCGCCAGCAGCCGCCTCAGTAGCGGGGTAGGCGAGCAGTACTTC CASSRLSSGVGEQYF
16 TRBD2 NA TRBJ2-4 TRBV27 TGTGCCAGCAGTGCGGGGGGGCTCCTTCTCAAAAACATTCAGTACTTC CASSAGGLLLKNIQYF